This T cell receptor beta chain was observed in a study of cytomegalovirus exposure and HLA in healthy donors. Germline-derived CDR1 and CDR2 are LNHDA and SQIVND (reference sequence). The CDR3 spans 15 residues. V was trimmed by 8 bases and J by 0 bases, leaving 14 bases between them. The PCR made use of 60 Vbeta and 13 Jbeta primers. Sequencing was performed with immunoSEQ multiplex PCR; in TCRdb, only in-frame clones are kept and a portion is missing. This table holds roughly 68,000 clones, around 79% found once. The specimen was PBMCs. The sequence was collected from a woman aged 25-40 years in good health and CMV-seropositive. V and J are TRBV19 and TRBJ1-5; tentatively, D is TRBD1 (5 bases). CDR3 loop: CASSSGQISNQPQHF. The CDR3 DNA follows: TGTGCCAGTTCGTCAGGGCAGATTAGCAATCAGCCCCAGCATTTT.